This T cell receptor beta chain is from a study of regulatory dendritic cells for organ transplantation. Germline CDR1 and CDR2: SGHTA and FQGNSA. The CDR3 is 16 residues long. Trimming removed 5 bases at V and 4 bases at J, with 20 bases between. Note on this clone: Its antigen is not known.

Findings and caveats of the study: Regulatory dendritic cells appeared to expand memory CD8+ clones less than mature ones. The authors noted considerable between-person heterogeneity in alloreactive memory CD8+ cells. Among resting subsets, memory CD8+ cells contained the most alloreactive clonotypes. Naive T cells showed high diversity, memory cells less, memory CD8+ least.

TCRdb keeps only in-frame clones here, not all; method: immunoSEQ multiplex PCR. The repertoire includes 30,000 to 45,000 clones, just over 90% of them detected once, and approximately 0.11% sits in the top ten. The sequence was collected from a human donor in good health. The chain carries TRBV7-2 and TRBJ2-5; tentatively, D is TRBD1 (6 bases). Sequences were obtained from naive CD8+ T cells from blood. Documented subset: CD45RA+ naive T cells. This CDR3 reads CASSPRGDRFRETQYF. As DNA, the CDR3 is TGTGCCAGCAGCCCCCGAGGAGACAGGTTTCGAGAGACCCAGTACTTC.